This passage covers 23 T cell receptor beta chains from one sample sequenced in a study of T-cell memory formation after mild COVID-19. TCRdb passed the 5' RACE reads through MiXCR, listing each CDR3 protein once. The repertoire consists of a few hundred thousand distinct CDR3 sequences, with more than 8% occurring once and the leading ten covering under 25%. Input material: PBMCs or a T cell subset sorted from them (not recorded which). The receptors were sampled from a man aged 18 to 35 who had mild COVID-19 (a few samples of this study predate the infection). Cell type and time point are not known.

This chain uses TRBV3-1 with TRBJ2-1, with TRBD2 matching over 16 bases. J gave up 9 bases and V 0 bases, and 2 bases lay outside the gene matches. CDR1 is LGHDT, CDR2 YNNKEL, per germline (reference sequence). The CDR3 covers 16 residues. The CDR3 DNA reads TGTGCCAGCAGCCAAGAGGGGACTAGCGGGGGGGGTGAGCAGTTCTTC. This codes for CASSQEGTSGGGEQFF.

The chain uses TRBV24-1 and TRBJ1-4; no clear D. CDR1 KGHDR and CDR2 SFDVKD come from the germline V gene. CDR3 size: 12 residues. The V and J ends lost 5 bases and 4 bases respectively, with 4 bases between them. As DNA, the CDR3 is TGTGCCACCAGTGGTGTTAATGAAAAACTGTTTTTT. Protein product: CATSGVNEKLFF.

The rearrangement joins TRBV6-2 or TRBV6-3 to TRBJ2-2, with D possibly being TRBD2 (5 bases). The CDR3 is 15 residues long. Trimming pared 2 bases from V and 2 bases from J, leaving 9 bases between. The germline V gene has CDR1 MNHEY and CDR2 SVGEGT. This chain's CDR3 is CASSYRGINTGELFF. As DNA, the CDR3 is TGTGCCAGCAGTTACCGGGGAATTAACACCGGGGAGCTGTTTTTT.

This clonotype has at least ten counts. CDR3 bases: TGTGCCAGCAGCCAACAAGGACAGTACTCCTACGAGCAGTACTTC. Translating gives CASSQQGQYSYEQYF. The gene calls are TRBV5-5 and TRBJ2-7, with D possibly being TRBD1 (6 bases). The V end was cut by 4 bases, the J end by 0 bases, with 14 bases between. The germline gives CDR1 SGHKS, CDR2 YYEKEE (reference sequence). CDR3 length equals 15 residues.

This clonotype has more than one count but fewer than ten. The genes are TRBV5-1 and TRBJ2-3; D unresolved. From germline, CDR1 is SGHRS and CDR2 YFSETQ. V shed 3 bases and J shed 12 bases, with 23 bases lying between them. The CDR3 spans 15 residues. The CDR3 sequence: CASSSQTLQNTRQYF. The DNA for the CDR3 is TGCGCCAGCAGCTCCCAGACATTACAGAATACCCGCCAGTATTTT.

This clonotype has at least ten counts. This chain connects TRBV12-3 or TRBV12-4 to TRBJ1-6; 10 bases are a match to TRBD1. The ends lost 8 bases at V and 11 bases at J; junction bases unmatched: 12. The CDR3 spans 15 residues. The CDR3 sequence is CASGLTGQGWPPLHF. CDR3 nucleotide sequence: TGTGCCAGCGGTCTGACGGGACAGGGGTGGCCACCCCTCCACTTT.

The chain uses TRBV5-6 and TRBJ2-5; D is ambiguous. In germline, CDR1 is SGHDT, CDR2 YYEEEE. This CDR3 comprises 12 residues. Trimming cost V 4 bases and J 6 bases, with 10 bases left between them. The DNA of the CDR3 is TGTGCCAGCAGCGTGGGGATACAGACCCAGTACTTC. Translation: CASSVGIQTQYF.

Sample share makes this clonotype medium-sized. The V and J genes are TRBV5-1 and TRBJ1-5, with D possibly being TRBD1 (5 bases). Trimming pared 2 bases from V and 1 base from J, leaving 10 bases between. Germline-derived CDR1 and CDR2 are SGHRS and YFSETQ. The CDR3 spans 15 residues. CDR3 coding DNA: TGCGCCAGCAGCTTTACAGGCTCGAGCAATCAGCCCCAGCATTTT. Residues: CASSFTGSSNQPQHF. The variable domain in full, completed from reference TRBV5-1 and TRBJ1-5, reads KAGVTQTPRYLIKTRGQQVTLSCSPISGHRSVSWYQQTPGQGLQFLFEYFSETQRNKGNFPGRFSGRQFSNSRSEMNVSTLELGDSALYLCASSFTGSSNQPQHFGDGTRLSIL.

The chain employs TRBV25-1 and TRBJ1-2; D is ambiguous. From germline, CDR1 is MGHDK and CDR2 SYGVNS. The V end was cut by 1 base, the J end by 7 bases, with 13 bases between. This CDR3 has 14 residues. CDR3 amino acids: CASSELGGLGGYTF. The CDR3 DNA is TGTGCCAGCAGTGAATTGGGAGGACTAGGTGGCTACACCTTC.

In nucleotides, the CDR3 is TGCAGCGTTGTGGACACCCAAGAGACCCAGTACTTC. As protein: CSVVDTQETQYF. This chain connects TRBV29-1 to TRBJ2-5; D is perhaps TRBD1 (5 bases). This CDR3 comprises 12 residues. With 4 bases removed from V and 1 base from J, the gap between germline ends came to 7 bases. Germline V gives CDR1 SQVTM, CDR2 ANQGSEA.

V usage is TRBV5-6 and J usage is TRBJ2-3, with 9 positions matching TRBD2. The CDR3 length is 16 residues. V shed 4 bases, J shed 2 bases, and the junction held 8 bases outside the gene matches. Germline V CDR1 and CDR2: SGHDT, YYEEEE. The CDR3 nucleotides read TGTGCCAGCAGCCTCCTTAGCGGGGGCCACACAGATACGCAGTATTTT. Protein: CASSLLSGGHTDTQYF.

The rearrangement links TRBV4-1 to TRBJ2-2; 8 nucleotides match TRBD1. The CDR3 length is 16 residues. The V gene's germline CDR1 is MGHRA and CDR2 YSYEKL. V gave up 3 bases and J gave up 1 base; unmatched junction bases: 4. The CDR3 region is CASSHNTGGNTGELFF. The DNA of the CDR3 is TGCGCCAGCAGCCACAACACAGGGGGGAACACCGGGGAGCTGTTTTTT.

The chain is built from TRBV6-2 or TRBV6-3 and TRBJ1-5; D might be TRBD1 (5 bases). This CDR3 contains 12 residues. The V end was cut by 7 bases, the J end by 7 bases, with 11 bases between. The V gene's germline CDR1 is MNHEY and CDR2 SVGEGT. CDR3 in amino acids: CASTQGRQPQHF. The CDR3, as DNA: TGTGCCAGCACCCAGGGACGGCAGCCCCAGCATTTT.

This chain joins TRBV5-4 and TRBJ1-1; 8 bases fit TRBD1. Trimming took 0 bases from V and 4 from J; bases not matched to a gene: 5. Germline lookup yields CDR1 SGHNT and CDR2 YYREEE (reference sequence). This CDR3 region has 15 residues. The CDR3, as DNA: TGTGCCAGCAGCTTGGCCGACACAGGGGGCACTGAAGCTTTCTTT. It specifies CASSLADTGGTEAFF.

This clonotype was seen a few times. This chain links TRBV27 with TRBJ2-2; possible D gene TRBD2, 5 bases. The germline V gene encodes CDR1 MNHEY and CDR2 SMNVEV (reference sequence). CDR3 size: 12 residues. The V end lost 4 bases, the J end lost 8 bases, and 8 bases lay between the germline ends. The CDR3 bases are TGTGCCAGCAGTTCCTGGACTGGGGAGCTGTTTTTT. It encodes CASSSWTGELFF.

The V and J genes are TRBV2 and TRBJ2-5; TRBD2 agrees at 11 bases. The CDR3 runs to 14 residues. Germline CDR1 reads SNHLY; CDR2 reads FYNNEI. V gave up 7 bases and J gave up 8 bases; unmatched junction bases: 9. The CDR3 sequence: CASTEGTSGGTQYF. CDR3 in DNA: TGTGCCAGCACCGAGGGTACTAGCGGGGGTACCCAGTACTTC.

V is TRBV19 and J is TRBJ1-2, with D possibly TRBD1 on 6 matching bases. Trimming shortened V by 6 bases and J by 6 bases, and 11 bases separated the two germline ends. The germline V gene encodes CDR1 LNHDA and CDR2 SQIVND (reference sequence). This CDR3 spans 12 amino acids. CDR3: CASRKQGDGYTF. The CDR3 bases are TGTGCCAGTAGAAAACAGGGCGATGGCTACACCTTC.

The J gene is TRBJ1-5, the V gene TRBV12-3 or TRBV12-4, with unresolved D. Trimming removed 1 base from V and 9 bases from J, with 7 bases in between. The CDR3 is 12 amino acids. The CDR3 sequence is CASSLESWPQHF. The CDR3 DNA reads TGTGCCAGCAGTTTAGAGAGTTGGCCCCAGCATTTT.

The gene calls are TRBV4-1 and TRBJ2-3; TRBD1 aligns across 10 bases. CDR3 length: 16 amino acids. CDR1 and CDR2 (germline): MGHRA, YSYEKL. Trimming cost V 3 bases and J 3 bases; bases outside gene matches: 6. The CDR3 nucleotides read TGCGCCAGCAGCCAGACCGGGACAGGGGTTACAGATACGCAGTATTTT. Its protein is CASSQTGTGVTDTQYF.

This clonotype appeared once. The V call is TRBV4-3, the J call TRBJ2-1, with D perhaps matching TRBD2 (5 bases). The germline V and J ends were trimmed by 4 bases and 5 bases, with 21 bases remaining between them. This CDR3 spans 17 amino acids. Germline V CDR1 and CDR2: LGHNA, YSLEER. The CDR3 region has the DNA TGCGCCAGCAGCCCCGGAGTTGGGAGACGGCGCGACAATGAGCAGTTCTTC. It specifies CASSPGVGRRRDNEQFF.

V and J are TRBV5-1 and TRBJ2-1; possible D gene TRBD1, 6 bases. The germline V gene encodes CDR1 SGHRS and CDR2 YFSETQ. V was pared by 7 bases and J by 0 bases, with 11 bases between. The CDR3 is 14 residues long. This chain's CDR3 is CASGQGSSYNEQFF. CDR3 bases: TGCGCCAGCGGGCAGGGGAGCTCCTACAATGAGCAGTTCTTC.

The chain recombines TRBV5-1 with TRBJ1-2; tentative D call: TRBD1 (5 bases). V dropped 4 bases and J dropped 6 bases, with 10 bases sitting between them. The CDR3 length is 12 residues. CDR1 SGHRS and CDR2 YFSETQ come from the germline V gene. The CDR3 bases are TGCGCCAGCAGCCCGGGGGTGGATGGCTACACCTTC. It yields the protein CASSPGVDGYTF.

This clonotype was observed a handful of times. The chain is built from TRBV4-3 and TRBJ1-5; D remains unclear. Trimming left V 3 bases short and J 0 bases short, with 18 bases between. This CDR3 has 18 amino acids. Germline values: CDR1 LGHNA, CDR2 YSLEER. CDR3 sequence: CASSQELSRPYSNQPQHF. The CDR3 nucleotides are TGCGCCAGCAGCCAGGAACTTAGCAGACCTTATAGCAATCAGCCCCAGCATTTT.